This T cell receptor beta chain was sequenced for a study of T cells in Graves' hyperthyroidism and ophthalmopathy. TCR beta CDR3 region amplification was performed from RNA transcripts. Carried out on the TCR CDR3, a first-round RT-PCR used the HTBI primer set. TCRdb reprocessed the multiplex PCR reads with MiXCR, giving one entry per CDR3 protein. This sample carries over 350,000 distinct CDR3 sequences, less than 20% of them seen once, and the ten largest clones take about 38%. The CDR3 totals 15 residues. J lost 10 bases, V lost 2 bases, and 9 bases had no gene match. Germline loops: CDR1 SGHAT, CDR2 FQNNGV. This clonotype was recorded at least ten times. Its matching antigen is unknown. The study, taken as a whole, reports: A model using 13 V-J features told ophthalmopathy apart from stable hyperthyroidism. Onset of ophthalmopathy came a median approximately 6.5 months after the model predicted it.

The chain couples TRBV11-2 to TRBJ2-3, with 10 positions matching TRBD2. The source material was blood. This TCR came from a man aged 18 to 30 with Graves' ophthalmopathy. The CDR3 DNA sequence: TGTGCCAGCAGCTTAACTAGCGGGGCCCAGACGCCGCAGTATTTT. Protein product: CASSLTSGAQTPQYF.